These 31 T cell receptor beta chains originate from one sample sequenced in a study of T cell responses to AZD1222 COVID-19 vaccine. TCRdb's copy holds only in-frame clones and misses some; the assay was immunoSEQ multiplex PCR. Of 160,000 or so clones listed, about nine tenths are singletons. This specimen was peripheral blood, taken on day 0 of AZD1222 vaccination. The source is an adult in good health.

The gene calls are TRBV2 and TRBJ2-3; no clear D gene. V shed 7 bases and J shed 0 bases, with 14 bases lying between them. Germline V lookup: CDR1 SNHLY, CDR2 FYNNEI. The CDR3 length is 15 residues. CDR3 sequence reads: CASTRRAGSTDTQYF. CDR3 nucleotide sequence: TGTGCCAGCACCCGAAGGGCAGGTAGCACAGATACGCAGTATTTT.

The rearrangement links TRBV28 to TRBJ2-7, with TRBD1 matching 8 bases. The CDR3 contains 14 residues. The junction had 12 bases not matched to a gene; V was cut back by 8 bases and J by 6 bases. Germline V gene lookup returns CDR1 MDHEN and CDR2 SYDVKM. CDR3 sequence reads: CASSRTGYGGEQYF. For the CDR3, the DNA is TGTGCCAGCTCCCGGACAGGGTACGGTGGCGAGCAGTACTTC.

The chain combines TRBV13 with TRBJ2-5, with no clear D. This CDR3 has 14 residues. Germline V CDR1 and CDR2: PRHDT, FYEKMQ (reference sequence). Trimming shortened V by 5 bases and J by 1 base, and 11 bases separated the two germline ends. The CDR3 is CASSAEETQETQYF. The CDR3 bases are TGTGCCAGCAGCGCAGAAGAGACCCAAGAGACCCAGTACTTC.

The chain combines TRBV7-6 with TRBJ1-1; perhaps TRBD1 as D (5 bases). Germline V gene data show CDR1 as SGHVS and CDR2 as FNYEAQ. Trimming removed 1 base from V and 4 bases from J, with 13 bases in between. This CDR3 has 15 amino acids. CDR3 DNA sequence: TGTGCCAGCAGCTTAGAGGACCGGGGGGGCACTGAAGCTTTCTTT. Protein sequence: CASSLEDRGGTEAFF. The complete variable domain, with remaining parts taken from reference TRBV7-6 and TRBJ1-1, reads GAGVSQSPRYKVTKRGQDVALRCDPISGHVSLYWYRQALGQGPEFLTYFNYEAQQDKSGLPNDRFSAERPEGSISTLTIQRTEQRDSAMYRCASSLEDRGGTEAFFGQGTRLTVV.

This chain links TRBV19 with TRBJ2-7; 10 bases align to TRBD2. J lost 2 bases, V lost 4 bases, and 5 bases had no gene match. Germline-derived CDR1 and CDR2 are LNHDA and SQIVND (reference sequence). The CDR3 sequence is 15 residues long. CDR3: CASSTRTSGPYEQYF. DNA for the CDR3: TGTGCCAGTAGTACGAGGACTAGCGGTCCCTACGAGCAGTACTTC.

This rearrangement joins TRBV5-4 to TRBJ2-1; 9 nucleotides align to TRBD1. Trimming took 4 bases from V and 4 from J; bases not matched to a gene: 9. This CDR3 contains 16 residues. The germline V gene encodes CDR1 SGHNT and CDR2 YYREEE (reference sequence). CDR3 residues: CASSPEGTGRYNEQFF. The CDR3 DNA sequence: TGTGCCAGCAGCCCTGAAGGGACAGGGAGATACAATGAGCAGTTCTTC.

The chain couples TRBV27 to TRBJ1-1; no firm D call. Per the germline V gene, CDR1 is MNHEY and CDR2 is SMNVEV (reference sequence). With 2 bases removed from V and 1 base from J, the gap between germline ends came to 11 bases. The CDR3 is 15 amino acids. CDR3 region: CASSLGRFGNTEAFF. Here the CDR3 DNA reads TGTGCCAGCAGTTTAGGTAGATTTGGGAACACTGAAGCTTTCTTT.

The chain uses TRBV7-2 and TRBJ2-7; 7 nucleotides line up with TRBD1. Trimming took 3 bases from V and 3 from J; bases not matched to a gene: 8. Germline CDR1 reads SGHTA; CDR2 reads FQGNSA. The CDR3 contains 15 residues. The CDR3 nucleotides read TGTGCCAGCAGCTTGTCACAGGGGTTTTTCTACGAGCAGTACTTC. Its translation: CASSLSQGFFYEQYF.

This rearrangement joins TRBV30 to TRBJ1-2, with D maybe TRBD1 (5 bases). V was trimmed by 4 bases and J by 6 bases, leaving 18 bases between them. CDR3 length: 14 amino acids. The germline V gene encodes CDR1 GTSNPN and CDR2 SVGIG (reference sequence). CDR3 residues: CAWMGQISRHGYTF. In DNA, the CDR3 is TGTGCCTGGATGGGGCAGATATCCCGTCATGGCTACACCTTC.

The CDR3 region has the DNA TGTGCCAGCAGCTTAGTCCGTGGGTATAATTCACCCCTCCACTTT. It is translated as CASSLVRGYNSPLHF. The chain recombines TRBV7-2 with TRBJ1-6; no definite D call. The CDR3 is 15 residues long. Germline V gene sequence: CDR1 SGHTA, CDR2 FQGNSA. Trimming removed 1 base from V and 4 bases from J, with 8 bases in between.

J is TRBJ2-2 and V is TRBV7-2, with D unclear. This CDR3 is 14 amino acids long. The germline V and J ends were trimmed by 1 base and 4 bases, with 7 bases remaining between them. In germline, CDR1 is SGHTA, CDR2 FQGNSA. The CDR3 nucleotides read TGTGCCAGCAGCTTAGATTGGAGCACCGGGGAGCTGTTTTTT. Translated, it gives CASSLDWSTGELFF.

The chain joins TRBV5-8 to TRBJ1-5, with a possible D match to TRBD1 (5 bases). Trimming removed 8 bases at V and 3 bases at J, with 24 bases between. Germline assignment: CDR1 SGHTS and CDR2 YDEGEE. This CDR3 has 17 amino acids. This CDR3 is CASTYIVTDFFNQPQHF. The CDR3 nucleotides read TGTGCCAGTACGTATATCGTGACAGACTTTTTCAATCAGCCCCAGCATTTT.

V gene TRBV5-1 combines with J gene TRBJ2-3; 9 nucleotides align to TRBD2. Germline lookup yields CDR1 SGHRS and CDR2 YFSETQ. V lost 5 bases to trimming and J lost 4 bases; unmatched junction nucleotides: 8. This CDR3 is built from 15 residues. This chain's CDR3 is CASSRSSGMPDTQYF. The CDR3, as DNA: TGCGCCAGCAGTAGGTCTAGCGGGATGCCAGATACGCAGTATTTT.

This chain uses TRBV5-8 with TRBJ2-6, with 12 bases lining up with TRBD1. V gave up 6 bases and J gave up 3 bases; unmatched junction bases: 10. This CDR3 has 18 residues. Germline assignment: CDR1 SGHTS and CDR2 YDEGEE. The CDR3 region is CASTDWGTGGLGANVLTF. Here the CDR3 DNA reads TGTGCCAGCACCGATTGGGGGACAGGGGGCCTTGGGGCCAACGTCCTGACTTTC.

The chain has TRBV6-4 and TRBJ1-2; perhaps TRBD1 as D (5 bases). The V gene's germline CDR1 is MRHNA and CDR2 SNTAGT. The V end was cut by 6 bases, the J end by 4 bases, with 6 bases between. The CDR3 contains 11 residues. CDR3 nucleotides: TGTGCCAGCAGGGGACCCTATGGCTACACCTTC. It is translated as CASRGPYGYTF.

The chain couples TRBV14 to TRBJ2-3; perhaps TRBD2 as D (6 bases). The CDR3 sequence is 15 residues long. Per germline, CDR1 SGHDN and CDR2 FVKESK. V lost 2 bases to trimming and J lost 4 bases, with 13 bases between them. CDR3 DNA sequence: TGTGCCAGCAGCCAAACTAGCTTTGCGGCAGATACGCAGTATTTT. It is translated as CASSQTSFAADTQYF.

The chain links TRBV3-1 (or the pseudogene TRBV3-2) to TRBJ2-2, with D maybe TRBD1 (6 bases). The CDR3 contains 15 residues. V was shortened by 4 bases and J by 7 bases, with 16 bases between the two germline ends. Germline assignment: CDR1 LGHDT and CDR2 YNNKEL (reference sequence). In DNA form, the CDR3 reads TGTGCCAGCAGCCGAGTGGCAGGGGTGCACGGGGAGCTGTTTTTT. This gives the protein CASSRVAGVHGELFF.

The rearrangement links TRBV2 to TRBJ1-5, with no clear D. Germline CDR1 is SNHLY and CDR2 is FYNNEI. This CDR3 contains 14 residues. V lost 3 bases, J lost 5 bases, and 11 bases lay in between. CDR3 coding DNA: TGTGCCAGCAGTGACGAGAGAATAGATCAGCCCCAGCATTTT. Translated, it gives CASSDERIDQPQHF.

This rearrangement joins TRBV7-9 to TRBJ1-4, with 7 bases lining up with TRBD1. The CDR3 consists of 16 residues. Unmatched junction bases numbered 2, after V lost 1 base and J lost 0 bases. CDR1 is SEHNR, CDR2 FQNEAQ, per germline (reference sequence). DNA of the CDR3: TGTGCCAGCAGCTTAGGGACAGGATCAACTAATGAAAAACTGTTTTTT. It translates to CASSLGTGSTNEKLFF.

The chain employs TRBV4-1 and TRBJ2-1, with D unresolved. V gave up 3 bases and J gave up 3 bases, with 0 bases separating them. Germline V gives CDR1 MGHRA, CDR2 YSYEKL. The CDR3 has 11 amino acids. CDR3 sequence (DNA): TGCGCCAGCAGCCACTACAATGAGCAGTTCTTC. Residues: CASSHYNEQFF.

The chain combines TRBV10-3 with TRBJ1-6, with 7 bases lining up with TRBD1. Germline-derived CDR1 and CDR2 are ENHRY and SYGVKD. The CDR3 runs 13 residues. CDR3 in amino acids: CASGTVSNSPLHF. The CDR3 region has the DNA TGTGCTTCCGGGACAGTTTCTAATTCACCCCTCCACTTT.

The V call is TRBV6-2 or TRBV6-3, the J call TRBJ2-1, with unresolved D. The length of the CDR3 is 11 residues. Trimming took off 2 bases at V and 10 bases at J, with 6 bases between the two ends. Germline V CDR1 and CDR2: MNHEY, SVGEGT. The CDR3 DNA reads as TGTGCCAGCAGTTACGGGATAGAGCAGTTCTTC. Amino acids: CASSYGIEQFF.

This clone appeared a few times. J is TRBJ1-5 and V is TRBV5-1, with TRBD1 as a possible D gene (5 bases). The germline gives CDR1 SGHRS, CDR2 YFSETQ. The V end was cut by 2 bases, the J end by 2 bases, with 17 bases between. There are 17 residues in the CDR3. The DNA for the CDR3 is TGCGCCAGCAGCTTAGGTATAGAGGGGTTTGGCAATCAGCCCCAGCATTTT. It specifies CASSLGIEGFGNQPQHF.

V is TRBV18 and J is TRBJ1-1; D might be TRBD1 (5 bases). The CDR3 totals 16 residues. V was pared by 2 bases and J by 0 bases, with 13 bases between. CDR1 and CDR2 from the germline V gene are KGHSH and LQKENI. CDR3 in amino acids: CASSPRDGTVNTEAFF. The CDR3 DNA reads as TGTGCCAGCTCACCAAGGGATGGGACGGTGAACACTGAAGCTTTCTTT. Complete variable domain (other parts from reference TRBV18 and TRBJ1-1): NAGVMQNPRHLVRRRGQEARLRCSPMKGHSHVYWYRQLPEEGLKFMVYLQKENIIDESGMPKERFSAEFPKEGPSILRIQQVVRGDSAAYFCASSPRDGTVNTEAFFGQGTRLTVV.

This rearrangement joins TRBV19 to TRBJ1-4, with D hard to call. Germline CDR1 is LNHDA and CDR2 is SQIVND (reference sequence). Deletions cut 10 bases from V and 4 bases from J, with 16 bases between. There are 14 residues in the CDR3. This CDR3 reads CATRSGQNNEKLFF. The CDR3 coding sequence is TGTGCCACTAGGTCGGGCCAGAATAATGAAAAACTGTTTTTT.

V is TRBV15 and J is TRBJ1-2; 7 bases align to TRBD1. In germline, CDR1 is LNHNV, CDR2 YYDKDF (reference sequence). Trimming removed 5 bases from V and 4 bases from J; junction bases left unmatched: 10. CDR3 length: 15 amino acids. In DNA, the CDR3 is TGTGCCACCAGCGGAAGTAGACAGGGTAGCTATGGCTACACCTTC. It translates to CATSGSRQGSYGYTF.

The rearrangement uses TRBV6-5 and TRBJ1-2, with TRBD1 matching over 9 bases. Losses at the gene ends were 5 bases for V and 8 bases for J; bases not matched to a gene: 6. This CDR3 has 13 residues. Germline V gene sequence: CDR1 MNHEY, CDR2 SVGAGI. DNA of the CDR3: TGTGCCAGCAGTCCCGGGACAGGGTCCGGCTACACCTTC. Its protein is CASSPGTGSGYTF.

This clone was detected once. The chain has TRBV13 and TRBJ1-3; TRBD1 agrees at 9 bases. Germline trimming cut 2 bases from V and 7 bases from J; bases unmatched to any gene: 9. The CDR3 has 16 amino acids. The germline V gene encodes CDR1 PRHDT and CDR2 FYEKMQ (reference sequence). CDR3 in amino acids: CASSLSLRTGVNTIYF. The CDR3 bases are TGTGCCAGCAGCTTATCCCTTCGGACAGGGGTCAACACCATATATTTT.

The chain recombines TRBV27 with TRBJ2-6, with unresolved D. There are 16 residues in the CDR3. CDR1 is MNHEY, CDR2 SMNVEV, per germline (reference sequence). V lost 3 bases and J 2 bases, leaving 11 bases between the germline ends. CDR3 coding DNA: TGTGCCAGCAGTTTGATAGGGAACACTGGGGCCAACGTCCTGACTTTC. It is translated as CASSLIGNTGANVLTF.

The rearrangement joins TRBV27 to TRBJ1-1; 9 positions agree with TRBD1. Germline CDR1 reads MNHEY; CDR2 reads SMNVEV (reference sequence). The V segment lost 2 bases and the J segment 1 base; nucleotides outside the gene matches: 11. This CDR3 spans 18 amino acids. The CDR3 loop reads CASSLTPLGTGPNTEAFF. CDR3 nucleotide sequence: TGTGCCAGCAGTTTAACCCCACTGGGGACAGGGCCGAACACTGAAGCTTTCTTT.

The J gene is TRBJ2-7, the V gene TRBV11-1, with D possibly matching TRBD1 (6 bases). This CDR3 comprises 14 residues. Trimming took off 3 bases at V and 5 bases at J, with 14 bases between the two ends. Germline V lookup: CDR1 SGHAT, CDR2 FQDESV (reference sequence). The CDR3 spells CASSLNRVTHEQYF. CDR3 coding DNA: TGTGCCAGCAGCTTGAACAGGGTAACTCACGAGCAGTACTTC.